This passage covers 25 T cell receptor beta chains from one sample sequenced in a study of Graves' ophthalmopathy and Graves' hyperthyroidism. Amplification from RNA transcripts yielded the TCR beta CDR3 regions. The authors performed first-round RT-PCR with HTBI primers and then a second-round multiplex PCR. TCRdb itself ran the multiplex PCR reads through MiXCR, one entry per CDR3 protein. In the table there are around 520,000 distinct CDR3 sequences, 35% to 45% of which are singletons. Material for sequencing was peripheral blood or thyroid tissue (not recorded which). The receptors here all came from an adult man with Graves' hyperthyroidism.

This clonotype has ten or more counts. The rearrangement links TRBV29-1 to TRBJ2-7; 8 bases align to TRBD2. The junction had 12 bases not matched to a gene; V was cut back by 6 bases and J by 5 bases. Looked up from germline, CDR1 is SQVTM and CDR2 is ANQGSEA. CDR3 length: 14 residues. The CDR3 loop is CSVRTGLVAHEQYF. In nucleotides, the CDR3 is TGCAGCGTGCGAACGGGACTAGTGGCCCACGAGCAGTACTTC.

This clonotype was seen ten or more times. The chain recombines TRBV6-5 with TRBJ1-6; D unclear. This CDR3 region has 15 residues. Germline assignment: CDR1 MNHEY and CDR2 SVGAGI. Trimming stripped 5 bases from V and 1 base from J, with 9 bases between. In DNA form, the CDR3 reads TGTGCCAGCAGTCTTTCTAGGTCCTATAATTCACCCCTCCACTTT. This gives the protein CASSLSRSYNSPLHF.

Points on this clonotype: It may be a read error: a sequence one base away is much more abundant. The chain employs TRBV14 and TRBJ2-5; no clear D. Germline V gene lookup returns CDR1 SGHDN and CDR2 FVKESK. This CDR3 spans 10 amino acids. Between the trimmed V and J ends, which lost 9 bases and 5 bases, there was a span of 7 bases. Written as DNA, the CDR3 is TGTGCCAGAAGATGGGAGACCCAGTACTTC. Protein: CARRWETQYF. The variable domain in full, completed from reference TRBV14 and TRBJ2-5, reads EAGVTQFPSHSVIEKGQTVTLRCDPISGHDNLYWYRRVMGKEIKFLLHFVKESKQDESGMPNNRFLAERTGGTYSTLKVQPAELEDSGVYFCARRWETQYFGPGTRLLVL.

The V call is TRBV29-1, the J call TRBJ1-2, with 9 nucleotides matching TRBD1. V lost 6 bases to trimming and J lost 4 bases; unmatched junction nucleotides: 3. CDR3 length: 12 amino acids. The germline V gene encodes CDR1 SQVTM and CDR2 ANQGSEA. The chain's CDR3 is CSVLGQGYGYTF. CDR3 in DNA: TGCAGCGTCTTGGGACAGGGCTATGGCTACACCTTC.

The chain combines TRBV24-1 with TRBJ2-7; unclear D gene. The end of the DNA fits TRBJ2-1 better, so the J call may be wrong. Germline V gives CDR1 KGHDR, CDR2 SFDVKD. This CDR3 has 14 residues. The CDR3 bases are TGTGCCACCAGTGGTACGGGTTCCGCTAATGAGCAGTTCTTC. Encoded protein: CATSGTGSANEQFF.

The chain couples TRBV7-8 to TRBJ2-5, with D unclear. Between the trimmed V and J ends, which lost 3 bases and 7 bases, there was a span of 15 bases. Germline V CDR1 and CDR2: SGHVS, FQNEAQ. This CDR3 spans 14 amino acids. Written as DNA, the CDR3 is TGTGCCAGCAGCTTGGCGGTGGGCACGGGGACCCAGTACTTC. It encodes CASSLAVGTGTQYF.

In nucleotides, the CDR3 is TGTGCCAGCAGCCCCGCCGGGGGGGCCAACACTGAAGCTTTCTTT. Its translation is CASSPAGGANTEAFF. The chain combines TRBV7-6 with TRBJ1-1; possible D gene TRBD1, 6 bases. This CDR3 region has 15 residues. Germline V lookup: CDR1 SGHVS, CDR2 FNYEAQ. V gave up 5 bases and J gave up 2 bases, with 15 bases separating them. The whole variable domain, remainder taken from reference TRBV7-6 and TRBJ1-1, is GAGVSQSPRYKVTKRGQDVALRCDPISGHVSLYWYRQALGQGPEFLTYFNYEAQQDKSGLPNDRFSAERPEGSISTLTIQRTEQRDSAMYRCASSPAGGANTEAFFGQGTRLTVV.

This clonotype has ten or more counts. This chain joins TRBV7-6 and TRBJ1-1; D remains ambiguous. The germline V gene encodes CDR1 SGHVS and CDR2 FNYEAQ. This CDR3 has 13 residues. V lost 5 bases and J 9 bases, leaving 16 bases between the germline ends. CDR3 residues: CASSPSTGVQAFF. CDR3 sequence (DNA): TGTGCCAGCAGCCCCTCTACGGGAGTCCAAGCTTTCTTT.

This clonotype was found many times. The rearrangement links TRBV2 to TRBJ1-3; D unclear. V was pared by 5 bases and J by 7 bases, with 9 bases between. Germline V CDR1 and CDR2: SNHLY, FYNNEI. This CDR3 region has 12 residues. CDR3 in amino acids: CASSFDRNTIYF. Here the CDR3 DNA reads TGTGCCAGCAGTTTCGACCGGAACACCATATATTTT.

This clonotype has ten or more counts. The gene calls are TRBV5-5 and TRBJ1-1; D uncertain. There are 13 residues in the CDR3. Germline loops: CDR1 SGHKS, CDR2 YYEKEE (reference sequence). The V and J ends lost 3 bases and 8 bases respectively, with 14 bases between them. DNA for the CDR3: TGTGCCAGCAGCTGGGGATCGGGGTCCGAAGCTTTCTTT. Encoded protein: CASSWGSGSEAFF.

This clonotype was recorded only once. A read error may be the cause here, since a much bigger clone is one base away. The chain links TRBV15 to TRBJ2-3; D is uncertain. Germline-derived CDR1 and CDR2 are LNHNV and YYDKDF (reference sequence). The V end was cut by 0 bases, the J end by 8 bases, with 9 bases between. This CDR3 has 13 residues. This chain's CDR3 is CATSRDRRGTQYF. In DNA form, the CDR3 reads TGTGCCACCAGCAGAGATCGGCGAGGTACGCAGTATTTT.

This clonotype has a count of ten or more. V usage is TRBV20-1 and J usage is TRBJ2-7; 8 positions agree with TRBD2. Germline V gives CDR1 DFQATT, CDR2 SNEGSKA (reference sequence). CDR3 size: 14 residues. V lost 5 bases and J lost 7; bases outside the gene matches: 13. The CDR3 sequence: CSAGALAGGGEQYF. For the CDR3, the DNA is TGCAGTGCTGGAGCCCTAGCGGGCGGCGGGGAGCAGTACTTC.

This clonotype was detected many times. The chain couples TRBV12-3 or TRBV12-4 to TRBJ1-2; weak D call: TRBD1 (5 bases). V was shortened by 1 base and J by 6 bases, with 12 bases between the two germline ends. The CDR3 is 14 residues long. CDR3 region: CASSLDGAWDGYTF. The CDR3 DNA reads TGTGCCAGCAGTTTAGACGGGGCATGGGATGGCTACACCTTC.

V and J are TRBV7-2 and TRBJ2-7, with no clear D. The J call may be faulty, since TRBJ2-1 better matches the DNA end. The CDR3 length is 15 residues. Germline-derived CDR1 and CDR2 are SGHTA and FQGNSA. The CDR3 DNA is TGTGCCAGCAGTCCTCCATGGAGCTCCTACAATGAGCAGTTCTTC. This codes for CASSPPWSSYNEQFF.

This clonotype was observed many times. V gene TRBV2 combines with J gene TRBJ1-2, with a tentative D call TRBD1 (5 bases). The germline CDR1 and CDR2 sequences are SNHLY and FYNNEI. The CDR3 runs to 13 residues. Trimming stripped 3 bases from V and 4 bases from J, with 9 bases between. For the CDR3, the DNA is TGTGCCAGCAGTGAGACAGAGGGCTATGGCTACACCTTC. Its protein is CASSETEGYGYTF.

This clonotype showed up just once. This sequence joins TRBV5-1 and TRBJ2-1; D perhaps matches TRBD2 (7 bases). The V gene lost 2 bases and the J gene lost 2 bases, with 11 bases spanning the gap. The CDR3 is made up of 15 amino acids. CDR1 and CDR2 from the germline V gene are SGHRS and YFSETQ. The CDR3 DNA reads as TGCGCCAGCAGCTTTGGGGGGGACACCTACAATGAGCAGTTCTTC. Translating it yields CASSFGGDTYNEQFF.

At least ten counts were recorded for this clonotype. The gene calls are TRBV12-3 or TRBV12-4 and TRBJ1-6; no clear D gene. The CDR3 covers 14 residues. The germline V and J ends were trimmed by 0 bases and 7 bases, with 7 bases remaining between them. CDR3 DNA: TGTGCCAGCAGTTTAGCGGTCGTAAATTCACCCCTCCACTTT. Its translation: CASSLAVVNSPLHF.

At least ten counts were recorded for this clonotype. The CDR3 DNA reads as TGTGCCAGTCGACAAGGCAGGGGCCAAGAGACCCAGTACTTC. This translates into CASRQGRGQETQYF. The J gene is TRBJ2-5, the V gene TRBV25-1, with D possibly matching TRBD1 (6 bases). The CDR3 consists of 14 residues. V was trimmed by 9 bases and J by 1 base, leaving 15 bases between them. CDR1 and CDR2 (germline): MGHDK, SYGVNS.

The chain couples TRBV12-5 to TRBJ2-2; the match to TRBD2 covers 12 bases. Germline lookup yields CDR1 LGHNT and CDR2 FRNRAP. The CDR3 has 16 residues. CDR3 coding DNA: TGTGCCAGCTCACCGACTAGCGGGAGTTCCACCGGGGAGCTGTTTTTT. Its protein is CASSPTSGSSTGELFF. Together with reference TRBV12-5 and TRBJ2-2, the CDR3 gives the full variable domain: DARVTQTPRHKVTEMGQEVTMRCQPILGHNTVFWYRQTMMQGLELLAYFRNRAPLDDSGMPKDRFSAEMPDATLATLKIQPSEPRDSAVYFCASSPTSGSSTGELFFGEGSRLTVL.

The CDR3 DNA sequence: TGTGCCAGCAGCTTCGCAGGGTTGATGGGCGAGCAGTACTTC. Residues: CASSFAGLMGEQYF. The rearrangement links TRBV7-9 to TRBJ2-7, with D possibly matching TRBD1 (5 bases). Germline-derived CDR1 and CDR2 are SEHNR and FQNEAQ (reference sequence). V shed 3 bases and J shed 6 bases, with 15 bases lying between them. The CDR3 runs to 14 residues.

Details on this clonotype: Just one base apart from a much larger clone, this may be a read error. The chain couples TRBV7-9 to TRBJ1-3; no clear D gene. Germline CDR1 and CDR2: SEHNR and FQNEAQ (reference sequence). This CDR3 comprises 16 residues. Written as DNA, the CDR3 is TGTGCCAGCAGCCCCACCGACACCCGCTCTGGAGACACCATATATTTT. It yields the protein CASSPTDTRSGDTIYF.

This clonotype was counted ten times or more. Compared with germline, one end of the junction differs, possibly owing to a read error. The chain recombines TRBV10-3 with TRBJ1-5, with D unclear. This CDR3 has 15 amino acids. Germline values: CDR1 ENHRY, CDR2 SYGVKD. The CDR3 DNA follows: TGTGCCAGCAGTGAGAGCTGGGGAGGGCCTCAGCCCCAGCATTTT. As protein: CASSESWGGPQPQHF.

The chain is built from TRBV20-1 and TRBJ1-6; D might be TRBD1 (5 bases). V lost 0 bases and J 6 bases, leaving 9 bases between the germline ends. Germline V gene sequence: CDR1 DFQATT, CDR2 SNEGSKA (reference sequence). This CDR3 is built from 14 residues. Here the CDR3 DNA reads TGCAGTGCTAGAGATGACAGACTTAATTCACCCCTCCACTTT. The encoded protein is CSARDDRLNSPLHF.

At least ten counts were recorded for this clonotype. This chain links TRBV10-3 with TRBJ1-5, with 7 bases identical to TRBD1. The J segment lost 5 bases and the V segment lost 2 bases, leaving 0 bases of the junction unmatched. CDR3 length equals 13 residues. Germline-derived CDR1 and CDR2 are ENHRY and SYGVKD. Here the CDR3 DNA reads TGTGCCATCAGTGAGACAGGGGATCAGCCCCAGCATTTT. Its protein is CAISETGDQPQHF.

In its sample, this clonotype was seen many times. V is TRBV4-1 and J is TRBJ2-5; TRBD2 matches at 8 bases. Germline lookup yields CDR1 MGHRA and CDR2 YSYEKL. Trimming at V came to 3 bases and at J to 5 bases, leaving 11 bases not matched to a gene. The CDR3 runs to 16 residues. The CDR3 bases are TGCGCCAGCAGCCAGCCTACGGGAGGGCCGAAGGAGACCCAGTACTTC. Its protein is CASSQPTGGPKETQYF.